This T cell receptor beta chain was identified during a study of cytomegalovirus exposure and HLA in healthy donors. Overall study findings and caveats: Most CMV-associated TCR beta chains appeared HLA-restricted in a later analysis. Several of the most significant clusters appeared linked to common viral pathogens, based on a later analysis.

Vbeta (60) and Jbeta (13) primers were used in the PCR. Original handling: About 10 million of 75 million to 85 million unique TCR beta chains were shared, per a later count. The data were produced by immunoSEQ multiplex PCR, yet TCRdb's version contains in-frame clones alone and is incomplete. V, J and clone size are taken as reported in that table, and D and trimming were inferred from the DNA itself. The sample has around 150,000 clones, approximately 83% seen once. About this clone itself: The antigen remains unidentified.

This CDR3 is 15 amino acids long. Trimming left V 2 bases short and J 2 bases short, with 12 bases between. Germline V gene data show CDR1 as SEHNR and CDR2 as FQNEAQ (reference sequence). The gene calls are TRBV7-9 and TRBJ2-5; D might be TRBD1 (5 bases). This receptor was identified in a middle-aged man in good health and CMV-seronegative. Sequenced material: PBMCs. This chain's CDR3 is CASSLSGRTQETQYF. The CDR3 DNA is TGTGCCAGCAGCTTATCGGGCAGGACACAAGAGACCCAGTACTTC.